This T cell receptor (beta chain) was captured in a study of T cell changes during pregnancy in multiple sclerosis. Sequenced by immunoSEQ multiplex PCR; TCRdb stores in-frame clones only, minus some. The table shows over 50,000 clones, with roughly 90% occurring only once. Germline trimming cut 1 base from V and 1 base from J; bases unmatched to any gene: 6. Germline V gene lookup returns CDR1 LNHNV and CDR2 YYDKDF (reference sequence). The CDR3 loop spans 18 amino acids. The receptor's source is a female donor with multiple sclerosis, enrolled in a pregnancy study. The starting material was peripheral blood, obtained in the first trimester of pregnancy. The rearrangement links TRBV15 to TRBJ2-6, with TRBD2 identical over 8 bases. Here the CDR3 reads CATSRVTAGESGANVLTF. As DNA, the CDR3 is TGTGCCACCAGCAGAGTGACAGCGGGAGAATCTGGGGCCAACGTCCTGACTTTC.